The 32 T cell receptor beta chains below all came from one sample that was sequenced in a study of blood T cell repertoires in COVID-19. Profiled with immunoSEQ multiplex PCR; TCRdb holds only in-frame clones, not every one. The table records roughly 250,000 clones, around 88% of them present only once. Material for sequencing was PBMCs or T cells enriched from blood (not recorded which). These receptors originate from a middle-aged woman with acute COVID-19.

This CDR3 reads CASSLDLLVTNSYNEQFF. The CDR3 nucleotides read TGTGCCAGCAGCTTAGATCTGTTAGTGACAAACTCCTACAATGAGCAGTTCTTC. J is TRBJ2-1 and V is TRBV11-2, with D unresolved. With 0 bases removed from V and 0 bases from J, the gap between germline ends came to 15 bases. There are 18 residues in the CDR3. CDR1 SGHAT and CDR2 FQNNGV come from the germline V gene. Complete variable domain (other parts from reference TRBV11-2 and TRBJ2-1): EAGVAQSPRYKIIEKRQSVAFWCNPISGHATLYWYQQILGQGPKLLIQFQNNGVVDDSQLPKDRFSAERLKGVDSTLKIQPAKLEDSAVYLCASSLDLLVTNSYNEQFFGPGTRLTVL.

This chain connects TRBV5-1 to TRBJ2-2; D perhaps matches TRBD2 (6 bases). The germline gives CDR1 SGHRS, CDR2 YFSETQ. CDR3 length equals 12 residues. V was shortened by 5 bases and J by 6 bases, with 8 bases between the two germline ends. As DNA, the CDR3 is TGCGCCAGCAGGGAGGGTTCCGGGGAGCTGTTTTTT. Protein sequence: CASREGSGELFF. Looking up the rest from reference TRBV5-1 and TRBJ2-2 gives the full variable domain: KAGVTQTPRYLIKTRGQQVTLSCSPISGHRSVSWYQQTPGQGLQFLFEYFSETQRNKGNFPGRFSGRQFSNSRSEMNVSTLELGDSALYLCASREGSGELFFGEGSRLTVL.

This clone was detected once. The CDR3 is CAISSDRDGTEAFF. CDR3 sequence (DNA): TGTGCCATCAGTTCGGACAGGGACGGCACTGAAGCTTTCTTT. The chain carries TRBV10-3 and TRBJ1-1, with 8 positions matching TRBD1. CDR1 and CDR2 from the germline V gene are ENHRY and SYGVKD. CDR3 length: 14 amino acids. The ends lost 5 bases at V and 4 bases at J; junction bases unmatched: 6.

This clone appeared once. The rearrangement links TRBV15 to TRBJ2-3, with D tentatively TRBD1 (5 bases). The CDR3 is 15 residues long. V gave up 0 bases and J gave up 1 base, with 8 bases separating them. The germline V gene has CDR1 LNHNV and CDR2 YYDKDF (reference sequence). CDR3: CATSRDVGRTDTQYF. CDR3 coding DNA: TGTGCCACCAGCAGAGATGTGGGGCGCACAGATACGCAGTATTTT.

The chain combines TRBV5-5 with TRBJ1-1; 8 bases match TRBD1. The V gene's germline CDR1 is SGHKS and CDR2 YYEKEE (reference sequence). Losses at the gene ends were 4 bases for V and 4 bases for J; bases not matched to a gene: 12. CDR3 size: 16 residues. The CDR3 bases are TGTGCCAGCAGCGGACCCGGCCCGACAGGGGTCACTGAAGCTTTCTTT. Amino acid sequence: CASSGPGPTGVTEAFF.

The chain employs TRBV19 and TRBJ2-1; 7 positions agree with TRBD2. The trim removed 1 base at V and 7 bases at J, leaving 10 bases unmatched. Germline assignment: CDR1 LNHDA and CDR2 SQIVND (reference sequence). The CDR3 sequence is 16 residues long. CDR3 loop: CASSIGAGVRENEQFF. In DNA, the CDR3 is TGTGCCAGTAGTATAGGGGCGGGGGTGAGGGAAAATGAGCAGTTCTTC.

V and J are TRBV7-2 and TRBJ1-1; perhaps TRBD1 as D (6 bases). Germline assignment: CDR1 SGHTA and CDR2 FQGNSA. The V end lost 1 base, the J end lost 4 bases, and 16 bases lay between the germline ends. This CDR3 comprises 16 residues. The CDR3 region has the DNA TGTGCCAGCAGCTTAGAGGGTACAGGGTGGAGCACTGAAGCTTTCTTT. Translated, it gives CASSLEGTGWSTEAFF.

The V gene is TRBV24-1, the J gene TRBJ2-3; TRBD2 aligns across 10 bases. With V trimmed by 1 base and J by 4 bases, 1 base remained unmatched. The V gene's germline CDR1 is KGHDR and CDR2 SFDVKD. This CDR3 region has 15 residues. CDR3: CATSDLGLAADTQYF. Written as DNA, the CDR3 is TGTGCCACCAGTGATTTAGGACTAGCGGCAGATACGCAGTATTTT.

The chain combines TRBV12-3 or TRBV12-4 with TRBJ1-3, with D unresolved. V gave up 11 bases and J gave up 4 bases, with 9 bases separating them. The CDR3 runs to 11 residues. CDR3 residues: CAESPGNTIYF. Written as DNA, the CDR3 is TGTGCCGAAAGCCCAGGAAACACCATATATTTT.

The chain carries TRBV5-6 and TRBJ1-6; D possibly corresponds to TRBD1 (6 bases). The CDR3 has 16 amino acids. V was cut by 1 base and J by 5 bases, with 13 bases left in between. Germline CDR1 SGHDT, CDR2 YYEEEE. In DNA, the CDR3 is TGTGCCAGCAGCTTGAGGGGGGGTAGTAATAATTCACCCCTCCACTTT. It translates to CASSLRGGSNNSPLHF.

The CDR3, as DNA: TGTGCCAGCAGCGGTCTGGGACAGGGATACAATGAGCAGTTCTTC. It is translated as CASSGLGQGYNEQFF. The chain uses TRBV11-1 and TRBJ2-1; 9 positions match TRBD1. Trimming cost V 5 bases and J 4 bases; bases outside gene matches: 6. CDR1 and CDR2 from the germline V gene are SGHAT and FQDESV (reference sequence). The CDR3 contains 15 residues.

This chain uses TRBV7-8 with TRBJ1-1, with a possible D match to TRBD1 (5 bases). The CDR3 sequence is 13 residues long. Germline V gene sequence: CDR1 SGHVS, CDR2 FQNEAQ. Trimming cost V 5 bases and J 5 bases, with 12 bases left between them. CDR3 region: CASSVRVGTEAFF. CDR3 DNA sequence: TGTGCCAGCAGCGTCAGGGTGGGGACTGAAGCTTTCTTT.

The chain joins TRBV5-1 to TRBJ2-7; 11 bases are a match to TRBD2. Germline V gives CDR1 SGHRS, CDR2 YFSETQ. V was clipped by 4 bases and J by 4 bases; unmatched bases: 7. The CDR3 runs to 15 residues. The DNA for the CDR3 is TGCGCCAGCAGCCACACTAGCGGGAGTGGGTACGAGCAGTACTTC. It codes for CASSHTSGSGYEQYF.

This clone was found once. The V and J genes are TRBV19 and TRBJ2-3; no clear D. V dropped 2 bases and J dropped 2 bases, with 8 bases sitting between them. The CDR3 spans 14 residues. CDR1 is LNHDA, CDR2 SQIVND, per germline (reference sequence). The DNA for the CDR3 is TGTGCCAGTAGTATAATTGTGGCCACAGATACGCAGTATTTT. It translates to CASSIIVATDTQYF.

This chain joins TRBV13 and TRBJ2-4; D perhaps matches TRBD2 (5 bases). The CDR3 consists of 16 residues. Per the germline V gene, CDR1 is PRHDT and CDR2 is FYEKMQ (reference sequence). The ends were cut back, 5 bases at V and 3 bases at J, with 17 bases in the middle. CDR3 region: CASSLSPVGGKNIQYF. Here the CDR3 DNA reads TGTGCCAGCAGCCTTTCCCCCGTTGGAGGCAAAAACATTCAGTACTTC.

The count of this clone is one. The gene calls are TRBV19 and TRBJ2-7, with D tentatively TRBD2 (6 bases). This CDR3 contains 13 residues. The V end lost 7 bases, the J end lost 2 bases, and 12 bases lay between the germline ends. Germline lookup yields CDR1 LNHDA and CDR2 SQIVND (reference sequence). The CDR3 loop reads CASKGSGTYEQYF. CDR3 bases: TGTGCCAGTAAGGGTAGCGGAACCTACGAGCAGTACTTC. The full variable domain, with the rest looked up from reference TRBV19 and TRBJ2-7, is DGGITQSPKYLFRKEGQNVTLSCEQNLNHDAMYWYRQDPGQGLRLIYYSQIVNDFQKGDIAEGYSVSREKKESFPLTVTSAQKNPTAFYLCASKGSGTYEQYFGPGTRLTVT.

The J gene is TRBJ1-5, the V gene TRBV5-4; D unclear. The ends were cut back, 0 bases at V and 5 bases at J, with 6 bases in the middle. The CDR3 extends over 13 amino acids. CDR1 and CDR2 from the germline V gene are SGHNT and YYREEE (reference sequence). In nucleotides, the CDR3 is TGTGCCAGCAGCTTGGGTATTGATCAGCCCCAGCATTTT. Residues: CASSLGIDQPQHF.

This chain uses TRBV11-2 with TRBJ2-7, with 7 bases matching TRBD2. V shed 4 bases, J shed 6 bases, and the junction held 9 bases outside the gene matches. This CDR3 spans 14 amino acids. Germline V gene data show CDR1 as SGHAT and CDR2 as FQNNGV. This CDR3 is CASSSMGGPSEQYF. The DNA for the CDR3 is TGTGCCAGCAGCTCTATGGGAGGGCCTAGCGAGCAGTACTTC.

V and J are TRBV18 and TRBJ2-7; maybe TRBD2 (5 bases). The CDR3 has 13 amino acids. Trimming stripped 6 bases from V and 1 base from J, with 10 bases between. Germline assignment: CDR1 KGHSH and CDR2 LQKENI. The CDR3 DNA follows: TGTGCCAGCTCTCCCACTAGATCCTACGAGCAGTACTTC. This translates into CASSPTRSYEQYF.

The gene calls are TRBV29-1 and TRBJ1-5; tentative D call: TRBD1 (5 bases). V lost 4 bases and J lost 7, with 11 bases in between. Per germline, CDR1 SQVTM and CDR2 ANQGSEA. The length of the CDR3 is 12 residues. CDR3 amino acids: CSVATDGQPQHF. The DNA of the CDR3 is TGCAGCGTTGCGACAGATGGACAGCCCCAGCATTTT.

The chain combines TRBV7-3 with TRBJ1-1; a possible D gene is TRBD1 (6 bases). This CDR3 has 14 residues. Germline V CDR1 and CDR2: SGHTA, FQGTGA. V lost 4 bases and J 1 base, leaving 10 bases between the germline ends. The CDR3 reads CASSSQGQNTEAFF. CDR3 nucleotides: TGTGCCAGCAGCTCACAGGGACAGAACACTGAAGCTTTCTTT.

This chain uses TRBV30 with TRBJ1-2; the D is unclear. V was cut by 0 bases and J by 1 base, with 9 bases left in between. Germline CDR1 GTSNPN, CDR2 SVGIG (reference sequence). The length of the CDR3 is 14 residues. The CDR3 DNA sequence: TGTGCCTGGAGTGTACGCTTACTTAACTATGGCTACACCTTC. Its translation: CAWSVRLLNYGYTF.

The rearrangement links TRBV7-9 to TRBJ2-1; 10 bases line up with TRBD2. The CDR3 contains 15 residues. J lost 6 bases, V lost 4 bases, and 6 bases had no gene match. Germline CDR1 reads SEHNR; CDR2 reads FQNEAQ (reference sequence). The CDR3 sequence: CASSSPGLAANEQFF. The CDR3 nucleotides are TGTGCCAGCAGCTCCCCCGGACTAGCGGCCAATGAGCAGTTCTTC.

The CDR3 nucleotides read TGTGCCAGCAGCTTAGGAAGACTAGCGGGAAAGGCGGGCACAGATACGCAGTATTTT. Translation: CASSLGRLAGKAGTDTQYF. The chain recombines TRBV7-3 with TRBJ2-3, with 11 bases lining up with TRBD2. V shed 2 bases and J 1 base; nucleotides not matched to a gene: 11. The germline V gene has CDR1 SGHTA and CDR2 FQGTGA. The CDR3 totals 19 residues.

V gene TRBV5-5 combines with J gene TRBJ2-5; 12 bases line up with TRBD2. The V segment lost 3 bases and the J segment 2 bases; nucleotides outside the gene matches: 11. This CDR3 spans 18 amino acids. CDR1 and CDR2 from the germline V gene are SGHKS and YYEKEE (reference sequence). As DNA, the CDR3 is TGTGCCAGCAGCTCTTCTTCACTAGCGGGAGGAGGGCAAGAGACCCAGTACTTC. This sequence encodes CASSSSSLAGGGQETQYF.

The CDR3 sequence is CAWRTSGSNEQFF. CDR3 DNA: TGTGCCTGGAGGACTAGCGGGAGCAATGAGCAGTTCTTC. The V call is TRBV30, the J call TRBJ2-1; TRBD2 aligns across 12 bases. Germline CDR1 is GTSNPN and CDR2 is SVGIG (reference sequence). The CDR3 has 13 amino acids. J gave up 6 bases and V 3 bases, and 0 bases lay outside the gene matches.

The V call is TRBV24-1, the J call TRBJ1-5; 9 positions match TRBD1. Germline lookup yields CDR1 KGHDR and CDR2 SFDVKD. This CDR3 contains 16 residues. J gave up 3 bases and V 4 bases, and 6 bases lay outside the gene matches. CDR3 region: CATSDSGTGNNQPQHF. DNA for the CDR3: TGTGCCACCAGTGACTCCGGGACAGGGAACAATCAGCCCCAGCATTTT.

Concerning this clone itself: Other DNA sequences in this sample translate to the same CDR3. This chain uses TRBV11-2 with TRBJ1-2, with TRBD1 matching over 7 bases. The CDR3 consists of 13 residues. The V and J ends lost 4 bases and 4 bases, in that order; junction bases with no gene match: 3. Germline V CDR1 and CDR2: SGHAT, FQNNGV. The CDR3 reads CASSSRDSYGYTF. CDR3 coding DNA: TGTGCCAGCAGCTCCCGGGACAGCTATGGCTACACCTTC.

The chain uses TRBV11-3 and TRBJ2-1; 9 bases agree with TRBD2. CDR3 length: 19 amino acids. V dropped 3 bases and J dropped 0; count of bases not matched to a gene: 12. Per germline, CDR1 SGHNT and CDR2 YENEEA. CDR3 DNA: TGTGCCAGCAGCTTGATGAGACTAGCGGACTTGAGCTCCTACAATGAGCAGTTCTTC. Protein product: CASSLMRLADLSSYNEQFF.

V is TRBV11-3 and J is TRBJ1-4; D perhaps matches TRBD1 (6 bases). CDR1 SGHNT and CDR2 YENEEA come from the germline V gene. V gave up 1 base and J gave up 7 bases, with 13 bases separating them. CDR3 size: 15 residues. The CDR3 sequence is CASSLVGDMAEKLFF. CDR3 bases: TGTGCCAGCAGCTTAGTTGGGGACATGGCTGAAAAACTGTTTTTT.

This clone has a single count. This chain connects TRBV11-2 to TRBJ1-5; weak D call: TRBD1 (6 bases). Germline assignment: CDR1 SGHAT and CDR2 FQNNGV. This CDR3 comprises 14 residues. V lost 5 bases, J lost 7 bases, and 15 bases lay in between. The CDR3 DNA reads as TGTGCCAGCAGCCCAACAGGGAATAGACAGCCCCAGCATTTT. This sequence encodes CASSPTGNRQPQHF.

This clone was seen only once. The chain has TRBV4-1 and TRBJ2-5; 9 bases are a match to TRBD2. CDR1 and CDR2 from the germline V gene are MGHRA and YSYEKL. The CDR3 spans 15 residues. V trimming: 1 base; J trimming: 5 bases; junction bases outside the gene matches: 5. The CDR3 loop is CASSQGSSGRETQYF. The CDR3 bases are TGCGCCAGCAGCCAAGGCTCCAGCGGGAGGGAGACCCAGTACTTC.